This TCR beta chain was profiled in a study of T-cell reconstitution after alpha-beta-depleted transplantation in children. This clonotype occurred a few times. Preparing the TCRbeta library involved the use of unique molecular identifiers. TCRdb re-derived calls from the PCR reads in MiXCR, one entry per CDR3 protein. Here the sample spans some 200,000 distinct CDR3 sequences, approximately 9% being singletons. There are 16 residues in the CDR3. Trimming pared 3 bases from V and 7 bases from J, leaving 25 bases between. In germline, CDR1 is DFQATT, CDR2 SNEGSKA (reference sequence). The source was PBMCs from the stem cell graft donor, collected from the stem cell graft. The receptor's source is a human donor who donated a stem cell graft to a child with acute lymphoblastic leukemia. The V call is TRBV20-1, the J call TRBJ2-7; D tentatively reads TRBD1 or TRBD2 (6 bases each). The CDR3 DNA reads TGCAGTGCTAGCAAGGGGGGTTCGACGGGCGCTGGGGAGCAGTACTTC. Protein product: CSASKGGSTGAGEQYF.